The clone carrying this T cell receptor beta chain was detected only a few times. The source material, RNA transcripts, was used to amplify TCR beta CDR3 regions. First-round RT-PCR of the TCR CDR3 relied on the HTBI primer set. Each CDR3 protein is one row after TCRdb ran MiXCR on the multiplex PCR reads. The repertoire holds hundreds of thousands of distinct CDR3 sequences, with more than 20% as singletons. The data derive from a study of T cells in Graves' hyperthyroidism and ophthalmopathy. Study overall: Pretreatment peripheral blood was obtained at initial diagnosis.

This CDR3 region has 14 residues. V lost 4 bases to trimming and J lost 3 bases; unmatched junction nucleotides: 5. Germline V gives CDR1 ENHRY, CDR2 SYGVKD. The chain combines TRBV10-3 with TRBJ2-7; 8 nucleotides line up with TRBD1. The origin of this receptor is a man between 25 and 39 years old with Graves' ophthalmopathy. Sequenced sample: blood. The CDR3 DNA reads TGTGCCATCAGTGCAGGACAGGGAGGCTACGAGCAGTACTTC. It is translated as CAISAGQGGYEQYF.